The 25 T cell receptor beta chains below all came from one sample that was sequenced in a study of blood T cells in healthy people across ages. The use of a sample-barcoded 5' primer and a J-beta primer mix characterized a second PCR of about 7 to 12 cycles. Each CDR3 protein gets one entry after TCRdb re-called the 5' RACE reads with MiXCR. The top ten clones hold 15% of a sample with about 700,000 distinct CDR3 sequences, roughly 30% of them seen once. Sequencing was carried out using blood. These receptors were collected from a woman aged 80 or older in good health.

The CDR3 DNA reads TGCAGTGCTTACGGGGGCCCTCCCTACGAGCAGTACTTC. This encodes CSAYGGPPYEQYF. This chain connects TRBV20-1 to TRBJ2-7, with D possibly being TRBD1 or TRBD2 (6 bases each). This CDR3 is built from 13 residues. V was clipped by 5 bases and J by 2 bases, with 13 bases between them. Germline loops: CDR1 DFQATT, CDR2 SNEGSKA (reference sequence).

This clonotype was seen a few times. The chain has TRBV5-1 and TRBJ2-1, with D perhaps TRBD1 (6 bases). Germline CDR1 is SGHRS and CDR2 is YFSETQ. The CDR3 sequence is 18 residues long. V dropped 3 bases and J dropped 8 bases, with 27 bases sitting between them. CDR3 in amino acids: CASSWRGPGTSAQDEQFF. The CDR3 DNA follows: TGCGCCAGCAGCTGGAGAGGGCCCGGGACATCCGCCCAGGATGAGCAGTTCTTC.

This clonotype was picked up one time. V usage is TRBV5-1 and J usage is TRBJ2-7; D remains ambiguous. The length of the CDR3 is 12 residues. V lost 3 bases and J lost 7, with 11 bases in between. Germline lookup yields CDR1 SGHRS and CDR2 YFSETQ. For the CDR3, the DNA is TGCGCCAGCAGCTGGGCCTTGTATGAGCAGTACTTC. The encoded protein is CASSWALYEQYF. The full variable domain, with the rest looked up from reference TRBV5-1 and TRBJ2-7, is KAGVTQTPRYLIKTRGQQVTLSCSPISGHRSVSWYQQTPGQGLQFLFEYFSETQRNKGNFPGRFSGRQFSNSRSEMNVSTLELGDSALYLCASSWALYEQYFGPGTRLTVT.

The rearrangement uses TRBV24-1 and TRBJ1-4, with D perhaps TRBD1 (6 bases). Germline V gene lookup returns CDR1 KGHDR and CDR2 SFDVKD. The CDR3 is 18 amino acids. Trimming left V 9 bases short and J 5 bases short, with 27 bases between. CDR3 amino acids: CATGGAKMVGQGNEKLFF. CDR3 DNA: TGTGCCACCGGCGGGGCGAAGATGGTCGGGCAGGGGAATGAAAAACTGTTTTTT.

The chain links TRBV28 to TRBJ1-2, with a possible D match to TRBD1 (6 bases). Germline CDR1 and CDR2: MDHEN and SYDVKM. Trimming shortened V by 5 bases and J by 3 bases, and 22 bases separated the two germline ends. The CDR3 consists of 17 residues. Written as DNA, the CDR3 is TGTGCCAGCAGTCGTACAGGGAGGGGATATCTGGACTATGGCTACACCTTC. Translation gives CASSRTGRGYLDYGYTF.

This sequence joins TRBV9 and TRBJ2-7, with D maybe TRBD2 (5 bases). The tail of the sequence fits TRBJ2-5 better, so the J call may be wrong. The CDR3 totals 15 residues. In germline, CDR1 is SGDLS, CDR2 YYNGEE. Here the CDR3 reads CASSVEKRPVGTQYF. CDR3 bases: TGTGCCAGCAGCGTAGAAAAGCGGCCCGTTGGGACCCAGTACTTC.

V gene TRBV6-1 combines with J gene TRBJ2-2, with 7 bases fitting TRBD1. Germline loops: CDR1 MNHNS, CDR2 SASEGT. V lost 3 bases and J lost 4; bases outside the gene matches: 2. The CDR3 totals 14 residues. The CDR3 bases are TGTGCCAGCAGTGACAGGGGGTTCACCGGGGAGCTGTTTTTT. Translating it yields CASSDRGFTGELFF.

The V gene is TRBV5-5, the J gene TRBJ1-5, with D perhaps matching TRBD1 (5 bases). The V gene lost 0 bases and the J gene lost 4 bases, with 11 bases spanning the gap. The CDR3 contains 15 residues. From germline, CDR1 is SGHKS and CDR2 YYEKEE (reference sequence). The CDR3 DNA reads TGTGCCAGCAGCTTGGAAGGGGTGAGGAATCAGCCCCAGCATTTT. Protein sequence: CASSLEGVRNQPQHF.

This clonotype was recorded many times. This chain joins TRBV20-1 and TRBJ2-7, with 10 bases identical to TRBD1. V lost 1 base to trimming and J lost 5 bases; unmatched junction nucleotides: 11. The CDR3 sequence is 16 residues long. Germline-derived CDR1 and CDR2 are DFQATT and SNEGSKA (reference sequence). CDR3 DNA: TGCAGTGCTAGAGTGCCCCGGACAGGGGGATCCAACGAGCAGTACTTC. It encodes CSARVPRTGGSNEQYF.

This clonotype has at least ten counts. CDR3 in amino acids: CASSLRQPGYEQYF. CDR3 bases: TGTGCCAGCAGTTTACGGCAGCCGGGCTACGAGCAGTACTTC. The chain couples TRBV12-3 or TRBV12-4 to TRBJ2-7, with D hard to call. This CDR3 contains 14 residues. V gave up 2 bases and J gave up 3 bases, with 11 bases separating them.

In this sample, this clonotype turned up a few times. A read error may explain this, as a much larger clone is one base away. The chain recombines TRBV10-3 with TRBJ2-1; the match to TRBD2 covers 11 bases. With the DNA end fitting TRBJ2-7 better, the J assignment may be wrong. The germline CDR1 and CDR2 sequences are ENHRY and SYGVKD. CDR3 length: 17 amino acids. CDR3 nucleotides: TGTGCCATCAAAGCTAGCGGGGGGCCGAGCTCCTACAATGAGCAGTACTTC. Amino acids: CAIKASGGPSSYNEQYF.

This clonotype has ten or more counts. The rearrangement joins TRBV10-3 to TRBJ2-5; D is ambiguous. The V gene lost 4 bases and the J gene lost 3 bases, with 6 bases spanning the gap. The CDR3 length is 12 residues. Germline V gene sequence: CDR1 ENHRY, CDR2 SYGVKD. CDR3 in amino acids: CAISVGKETQYF. As DNA, the CDR3 is TGTGCCATCAGTGTGGGAAAAGAGACCCAGTACTTC.

This clonotype was detected many times. This rearrangement joins TRBV7-3 to TRBJ2-7; either TRBD1 or TRBD2 may supply D (6 bases each). The CDR3 totals 15 residues. Trimming cost V 2 bases and J 4 bases, with 15 bases left between them. The V gene's germline CDR1 is SGHTA and CDR2 FQGTGA. The CDR3 sequence: CASSLEGGPLYEQYF. For the CDR3, the DNA is TGTGCCAGCAGCTTAGAGGGGGGCCCATTGTACGAGCAGTACTTC.

As concerns this clonotype: This may come from a read error, since a much larger clone is one base off. The chain links TRBV19 to TRBJ2-4; the D gene could be TRBD1 or TRBD2 (5 bases each). Germline V gene sequence: CDR1 LNHDA, CDR2 SQIVND (reference sequence). The length of the CDR3 is 15 residues. The CDR3 DNA reads as TGTGCCAGTAGTACAGAGGGGCTAGCCGAAAACATTCAGTACTTC. Amino acid sequence: CASSTEGLAENIQYF.

This clonotype appeared many times. The chain employs TRBV5-1 and TRBJ2-3; perhaps TRBD2 as D (5 bases). CDR1 is SGHRS and CDR2 is YFSETQ in the germline V gene. CDR3 length: 16 residues. V lost 0 bases and J 0 bases, leaving 11 bases between the germline ends. The CDR3 loop is CASSLAGSSSTDTQYF. CDR3 nucleotide sequence: TGCGCCAGCAGCTTGGCGGGGAGCTCTAGCACAGATACGCAGTATTTT.

At least ten counts were recorded for this clonotype. This chain connects TRBV7-3 to TRBJ2-7; 9 positions agree with TRBD1. Looked up from germline, CDR1 is SGHTA and CDR2 is FQGTGA. The V segment lost 8 bases and the J segment 6 bases; nucleotides outside the gene matches: 11. The CDR3 spans 14 residues. The CDR3 nucleotides are TGTGCCAGCGGGCCCGGACAGGGGCTGGGCGAGCAGTACTTC. Its protein is CASGPGQGLGEQYF.

This clonotype was seen only once. This rearrangement joins TRBV5-1 to TRBJ2-1, with D hard to call. The germline CDR1 and CDR2 sequences are SGHRS and YFSETQ. The CDR3 extends over 13 amino acids. V was pared by 5 bases and J by 4 bases, with 10 bases between. The CDR3 DNA reads TGCGCCAGCAGGCCCAACACATACAATGAGCAGTTCTTC. Translated: CASRPNTYNEQFF.

This clonotype was detected ten times or more. An end of the junction does not agree with germline; a read error may underlie this. J is TRBJ1-2 and V is TRBV7-2; 7 bases agree with TRBD1. CDR1 is SGHTA, CDR2 FQGNSA, per germline. CDR3 length: 13 residues. CDR3 loop: CASSPGQRYGYTF. CDR3 bases: TGCGCCAGCAGTCCGGGACAGCGCTATGGCTACACCTTC.

This clonotype was recorded once. The junction does not match germline at one end; this may be a read error. The chain carries TRBV12-3 or TRBV12-4 and TRBJ2-7; either TRBD1 or TRBD2 may fit D (6 bases each). The CDR3 consists of 15 residues. Here the CDR3 DNA reads TGTGCTAGCAGCCGGCCGGGGGACACGCGCTACGAGCAGTACTTC. Translated: CASSRPGDTRYEQYF.

About this clonotype: A read error may explain this, as a much larger clone is one base away. CDR3 in DNA: TGTGCCACCAGCAGAGTGAGGTCAGGGACACCGAATGGCTACACCTTC. Translated, it gives CATSRVRSGTPNGYTF. The rearrangement uses TRBV15 and TRBJ1-2, with D perhaps matching TRBD1 (6 bases). Trimming removed 1 base at V and 6 bases at J, with 18 bases between. In germline, CDR1 is LNHNV, CDR2 YYDKDF (reference sequence). The CDR3 extends over 16 amino acids.

Ten or more counts support this clonotype. The CDR3 region has the DNA TGTGCCAGCAGCTTAGGTCTCTTCTACAATGAGCAGTTCTTC. Translation: CASSLGLFYNEQFF. V and J are TRBV5-6 and TRBJ2-1; D unclear. V lost 2 bases to trimming and J lost 3 bases, with 9 bases between them. Germline V gene sequence: CDR1 SGHDT, CDR2 YYEEEE. The CDR3 runs to 14 residues.

Of note for this clonotype: A read error may be the cause here, since a much bigger clone is one base away. The chain employs TRBV7-9 and TRBJ1-2; 7 bases match TRBD1. Losses at the gene ends were 6 bases for V and 4 bases for J; bases not matched to a gene: 8. The V gene's germline CDR1 is SEHNR and CDR2 FQNEAQ (reference sequence). This CDR3 region has 14 residues. In DNA, the CDR3 is TGTGCCAGCAGAGAGGCCGGGACAGCCTATGGCTACACCTTC. This gives the protein CASREAGTAYGYTF. The complete variable domain, with remaining parts taken from reference TRBV7-9 and TRBJ1-2, reads DTGVSQNPRHKITKRGQNVTFRCDPISEHNRLYWYRQTLGQGPEFLTYFQNEAQLEKSRLLSDRFSAERPKGSFSTLEIQRTEQGDSAMYLCASREAGTAYGYTFGSGTRLTVV.

Ten or more counts support this clonotype. Here the CDR3 DNA reads TGTGCCAGCAGCTTAGACGGCAGGGCAGGCTACAATGAGCAGTTCTTC. Protein product: CASSLDGRAGYNEQFF. The chain uses TRBV7-2 and TRBJ2-1, with D tentatively TRBD1 (5 bases). Deletions cut 1 base from V and 3 bases from J, with 13 bases between. The CDR3 is made up of 16 amino acids. Germline CDR1 reads SGHTA; CDR2 reads FQGNSA.

This clonotype has more than one count but fewer than ten. Being one base from a much bigger clone, this may be a read error. The rearrangement joins TRBV28 to TRBJ2-1; 8 positions agree with TRBD1. CDR1 and CDR2 from the germline V gene are MDHEN and SYDVKM. The CDR3 sequence is 14 residues long. The ends lost 6 bases at V and 5 bases at J; junction bases unmatched: 6. This CDR3 is CASRALDRDNEQFF. The CDR3 nucleotides read TGTGCCAGCAGGGCCCTGGACAGGGACAATGAGCAGTTCTTC.

Ten or more counts support this clonotype. The chain is built from TRBV20-1 and TRBJ2-3; D call uncertain. Germline CDR1 and CDR2: DFQATT and SNEGSKA (reference sequence). This CDR3 region has 13 residues. The ends were cut back, 6 bases at V and 4 bases at J, with 14 bases in the middle. The CDR3, as DNA: TGCAGTGCCCCTTCCAGTAGGGCAGATACGCAGTATTTT. Residues: CSAPSSRADTQYF.